This T cell receptor beta chain appears in the sequencing data of a study of identical twins. This clonotype was observed at least ten times. TCRdb reanalysed the 5' RACE reads using MiXCR and keeps one entry per CDR3 protein. The sample has 500,000 to 650,000 distinct CDR3 sequences, about 7.1% seen once; the top ten hold around 1.6%. Trimming stripped 5 bases from V and 0 bases from J, with 18 bases between. CDR3 length equals 16 residues. In germline, CDR1 is SGHDT, CDR2 YYEEEE. In addition, the sample was reused for a study of yellow fever vaccine responses in identical twins.

The sequence was collected from a woman between 18 and 29 years old in good health. Sample: PBMCs. The chain is built from TRBV5-6 and TRBJ2-7; no clear D. CDR3 DNA sequence: TGTGCCAGCAGTTTTTATGCTGTAGCCGTCTCCTACGAGCAGTACTTC. Its protein is CASSFYAVAVSYEQYF.